What follows are 3 T cell receptor beta chains derived from one specimen sequenced in a study of blood T cell repertoires in COVID-19. TCRdb's copy holds only in-frame clones and misses some; the assay was immunoSEQ multiplex PCR. The profile shows some 150,000 clones, around four fifths of them singletons. The sample taken for sequencing was peripheral blood. The receptors shown here come from a woman aged 80 or older with acute or convalescent COVID-19.

V usage is TRBV7-2 and J usage is TRBJ1-2, with TRBD1 matching 11 bases. Germline values: CDR1 SGHTA, CDR2 FQGNSA. The CDR3 spans 17 residues. The V gene end was trimmed by 5 bases and the J gene end by 2 bases; junction bases not matched to a gene: 10. Here the CDR3 reads CASSQSSGTGGNYGYTF. The CDR3 region has the DNA TGTGCCAGCAGCCAATCTTCCGGGACAGGGGGAAACTATGGCTACACCTTC.

The chain uses TRBV28 and TRBJ1-5; 7 positions agree with TRBD1. The CDR3 length is 16 residues. J was trimmed by 5 bases and V by 3 bases; bases with no gene match: 10. CDR1 and CDR2 from the germline V gene are MDHEN and SYDVKM. For the CDR3, the DNA is TGTGCCAGCAGTTTGAGATACAGGGGTGGCGATCAGCCCCAGCATTTT. It encodes CASSLRYRGGDQPQHF. Supplemented by reference TRBV28 and TRBJ1-5, the full variable domain reads DVKVTQSSRYLVKRTGEKVFLECVQDMDHENMFWYRQDPGLGLRLIYFSYDVKMKEKGDIPEGYSVSREKKERFSLILESASTNQTSMYLCASSLRYRGGDQPQHFGDGTRLSIL.

V usage is TRBV5-1 and J usage is TRBJ1-5; 7 nucleotides align to TRBD1. This CDR3 has 15 residues. V shed 5 bases, J shed 5 bases, and the junction held 10 bases outside the gene matches. Germline values: CDR1 SGHRS, CDR2 YFSETQ. CDR3 bases: TGCGCCAGCAGTCCCGGGACAGAGCTTTATCAGCCCCAGCATTTT. It codes for CASSPGTELYQPQHF.